A selection of T cell receptor beta chains follows, all from one sample in a study of response to subunit inactivated influenza vaccine. TCRdb redid the calling of the RT-PCR reads with MiXCR, one entry per CDR3 protein. This sample has 550,000 to 600,000 distinct CDR3 sequences, with 12% found just once. The sample consisted of PBMCs from blood, taken on the day of vaccination. Every receptor here comes from a man between 45 and 60 years old who received an inactivated influenza vaccine. CDR3s include the opening cysteine and the closing phenylalanine or tryptophan. D genes are given only for firm matches. The listing skips clone size in some rows; elsewhere it reads once, few, many or a size class.

>NA|TRBV11-2|TRBJ2-2|many
CASVPANTGELFF
TGTGCCAGTGTCCCCGCGAACACCGGGGAGCTGTTTTTT
>NA|TRBV12-3/TRBV12-4|TRBJ1-2|many
CASSSHSYGYTF
TGTGCCAGCAGTTCCCACAGCTATGGCTACACCTTC
>NA|TRBV27|TRBJ2-5|few
CASTQETQYF
TGTGCCAGCACACAAGAGACCCAGTACTTC
>TRBD2|TRBV3-1|TRBJ2-1|NA
CASSRMTSSPYNEQFF
TGTGCCAGCAGCCGAATGACTAGCTCGCCCTACAATGAGCAGTTCTTC
>NA|TRBV28|TRBJ2-1|many
CASSLPPRAGAHEQFF
TGTGCCAGCAGTCTCCCCCCCCGGGCAGGGGCCCATGAGCAGTTCTTC
>NA|TRBV7-9|TRBJ2-1|NA
CASSLAGIYEQFF
TGTGCCAGCAGCTTAGCGGGGATATACGAGCAGTTCTTC
>TRBD1|TRBV27|TRBJ1-2|NA
CASSYRGLNYGYTF
TGTGCCAGCAGTTACAGGGGGCTCAACTATGGCTACACCTTC
>NA|TRBV18|TRBJ1-1|NA
CASSAGALGTEAFF
TGTGCCAGCTCGGCAGGGGCATTGGGCACTGAAGCTTTCTTT
>TRBD2|TRBV7-9|TRBJ2-3|few
CASSLAPTSVVDTQYF
TGTGCCAGCAGCTTAGCGCCGACTAGCGTGGTAGATACGCAGTATTTT
>NA|TRBV20-1|TRBJ2-3|few
CSARDLAGVITDTQYF
TGCAGTGCTAGAGATCTCGCGGGCGTTATTACAGATACGCAGTATTTT
>TRBD1|TRBV5-1|TRBJ1-6|few
CASSLGQTYSPLHF
TGCGCCAGCAGCCTGGGACAGACTTATTCACCCCTCCACTTT
>NA|TRBV5-5|TRBJ1-1|NA
CASSLRQGPDTEAFF
TGTGCCAGCAGCTTGAGGCAGGGGCCCGACACTGAAGCTTTCTTT
>NA|TRBV29-1|TRBJ2-1|NA
CSVESDSEQFF
TGCAGCGTTGAATCGGACAGTGAGCAGTTCTTC
>NA|TRBV6-1|TRBJ1-1|few
CASKRHMNTEAFF
TGTGCCAGCAAGCGGCACATGAACACTGAAGCTTTCTTT
>TRBD2|TRBV10-3|TRBJ2-4|few
CAISQREQTKNIQYF
TGTGCCATCAGCCAGCGGGAACAAACCAAAAACATTCAGTACTTC
>TRBD1|TRBV2|TRBJ2-2|many
CASRTGGNTGELFF
TGTGCCAGCAGGACAGGGGGGAACACCGGGGAGCTGTTTTTT
>NA|TRBV7-2|TRBJ2-3|few
CASSSGSWPHGDTQYF
TGTGCCAGCAGCTCCGGTTCGTGGCCTCATGGAGATACGCAGTATTTT
>NA|TRBV5-1|TRBJ2-5|NA
CASSFADRFGWTQYF
TGCGCCAGCAGCTTCGCCGACAGGTTCGGGTGGACCCAGTACTTC
>NA|TRBV20-1|TRBJ2-1|few
CSARAGASYNEQFF
TGCAGTGCTAGAGCAGGCGCTTCCTACAATGAGCAGTTCTTC
>TRBD2|TRBV4-3|TRBJ2-1|few
CASSAGAGGDEQFF
TGCGCCAGCAGCGCCGGAGCGGGAGGGGATGAGCAGTTCTTC
>NA|TRBV12-3/TRBV12-4|TRBJ2-3|few
CASSLARRRSQRTDTQYF
TGTGCCAGCAGTTTAGCGAGAAGGCGGTCCCAGAGAACAGATACGCAGTATTTT
>TRBD2|TRBV4-2|TRBJ2-3|NA
CASSQGSAGAEDTQYF
TGTGCCAGCAGCCAAGGGTCGGCGGGAGCGGAAGATACGCAGTATTTT
>TRBD1|TRBV11-2|TRBJ2-3|NA
CASSFVTDPGTGFTDTQYF
TGTGCCAGCAGCTTCGTCACGGATCCCGGGACAGGATTCACAGATACGCAGTATTTT
>NA|TRBV6-2/TRBV6-3|TRBJ2-2|NA
CASAYHPGTGELFF
TGTGCCAGCGCGTACCATCCGGGGACCGGGGAGCTGTTTTTT
>TRBD1|TRBV7-9|TRBJ1-5|NA
CASSSAGTGNQPQHF
TGTGCCAGCAGCTCCGCCGGGACAGGGAATCAGCCCCAGCATTTT
>TRBD1|TRBV20-1|TRBJ2-1|NA
CSARDPGQRYNEQFF
TGCAGTGCTAGAGATCCGGGACAGCGCTACAATGAGCAGTTCTTC
>NA|TRBV10-3|TRBJ2-1|few
CAISEAGGNSYNEQFF
TGTGCCATCAGTGAGGCTGGCGGGAACTCCTACAATGAGCAGTTCTTC
>NA|TRBV7-2|TRBJ2-7|NA
CASSLEGGVHEQYF
TGTGCCAGCAGCTTAGAGGGGGGGGTCCACGAGCAGTACTTC
>TRBD2|TRBV4-1|TRBJ2-3|NA
CASSQGRMAGGTPDTQYF
TGCGCCAGCAGCCAGGGGAGAATGGCGGGAGGAACTCCAGATACGCAGTATTTT
>NA|TRBV7-9|TRBJ2-1|NA
CASSLPTTIYNEQFF
TGTGCCAGCAGCTTACCTACGACTATTTACAATGAGCAGTTCTTC
>TRBD1|TRBV5-1|TRBJ2-2|NA
CASSLLGQSRTGELLF
TGCGCCAGCAGCCTACTGGGACAGAGCCGCACCGGGGAGCTGCTTTTT
>NA|TRBV29-1|TRBJ1-2|once
CSVAERAPRDYGYTF
TGCAGCGTTGCCGAACGGGCCCCCCGAGACTATGGCTACACCTTC
>NA|TRBV28|TRBJ2-4|NA
CASASWDLLAKNIQYF
TGTGCCAGCGCGTCGTGGGATCTTTTAGCCAAAAACATTCAGTACTTC
>NA|TRBV7-9|TRBJ1-1|NA
CASSSTEMNTEAFF
TGTGCCAGCAGCTCGACAGAAATGAACACTGAAGCTTTCTTT
>TRBD2|TRBV20-1|TRBJ2-1|NA
CSARGWREVYNEQFF
TGCAGTGCTAGAGGATGGCGGGAGGTGTACAATGAGCAGTTCTTC
>TRBD2|TRBV9|TRBJ2-1|few
CASSPGLAHHNEQFF
TGTGCCAGCAGCCCAGGACTAGCGCACCACAATGAGCAGTTCTTC
>NA|TRBV20-1|TRBJ2-3|few
CSAIGPVRGLSTDTQYF
TGCAGTGCTATAGGGCCGGTCCGGGGGCTTAGCACAGATACGCAGTATTTT
>TRBD1|TRBV2|TRBJ2-3|NA
CASMGQGSDTQYF
TGTGCCAGCATGGGACAGGGGTCAGATACGCAGTATTTT
>NA|TRBV20-1|TRBJ1-5|many
CSAIRDSNQPQHF
TGCAGTGCTATCAGGGACAGCAATCAGCCCCAGCATTTT
>TRBD2|TRBV28|TRBJ2-1|many
CATYPLAGGNEQFF
TGTGCCACTTACCCTCTAGCGGGAGGGAATGAGCAGTTCTTC
>NA|TRBV20-1|TRBJ2-1|NA
CSASNPLAYNEQFF
TGCAGTGCTAGTAACCCCTTAGCCTACAATGAGCAGTTCTTC
>TRBD2|TRBV7-2|TRBJ2-2|NA
CASSPAGTTNTGELFF
TGTGCCAGCAGCCCAGCGGGGACGACGAACACCGGGGAGCTGTTTTTT
>NA|TRBV6-2/TRBV6-3|TRBJ2-5|many
CASSLAVTETQYF
TGTGCCAGCAGTTTAGCCGTTACGGAGACCCAGTACTTC
>TRBD1|TRBV2|TRBJ1-1|few
CASSTDRGHHTEAFF
TGTGCCAGCAGCACTGACAGGGGACATCACACTGAAGCTTTCTTT
>NA|TRBV7-9|TRBJ1-4|many
CASSLGSGEKLFF
TGTGCCAGCAGCTTAGGATCGGGTGAAAAACTGTTTTTT